A single sample gave rise to the 6 T cell receptor beta chains below, sequenced in a study of T cell repertoires in cytomegalovirus infection. Using its own MiXCR run on the reads, TCRdb lists one record per CDR3 protein. The sample contains 150,000 to 200,000 distinct CDR3 sequences, approximately 15% of which appear only once. The sequencing sample was made of PBMCs. All receptors come from a human donor in good health (CMV status not recorded). Some clones in this sample may be carry-over from other donors' samples.

This clonotype was counted only a few times. V and J are TRBV20-1 and TRBJ2-1; D remains unclear. Germline values: CDR1 DFQATT, CDR2 SNEGSKA (reference sequence). V was trimmed by 4 bases and J by 4 bases, leaving 17 bases between them. This CDR3 has 15 residues. The CDR3 here is CSAIAVTLGYNEQFF. DNA for the CDR3: TGCAGTGCTATTGCGGTTACATTGGGTTACAATGAGCAGTTCTTC.

This clonotype was recorded at least ten times. The chain has TRBV7-2 and TRBJ2-2; 8 bases line up with TRBD1. Trimming at V came to 3 bases and at J to 1 base, leaving 4 bases not matched to a gene. CDR3 length: 16 residues. Germline CDR1 SGHTA, CDR2 FQGNSA. The CDR3: CASSFRTGWNTGELFF. The DNA for the CDR3 is TGTGCCAGCAGCTTTCGGACAGGGTGGAACACCGGGGAGCTGTTTTTT.

Ten or more counts support this clonotype. This chain links TRBV7-9 with TRBJ2-7; D might be TRBD2 (5 bases). Germline CDR1 reads SEHNR; CDR2 reads FQNEAQ (reference sequence). Trimming cost V 5 bases and J 0 bases, with 14 bases left between them. The CDR3 extends over 15 amino acids. CDR3 nucleotides: TGTGCCAGCAGCCAAACCCGGGATAGCTCCTACGAGCAGTACTTC. Amino acid sequence: CASSQTRDSSYEQYF.

This clonotype was recorded a few times. V is TRBV20-1 and J is TRBJ2-7, with 11 bases identical to TRBD2. Unmatched junction bases numbered 18, after V lost 2 bases and J lost 6 bases. This CDR3 spans 18 amino acids. The germline gives CDR1 DFQATT, CDR2 SNEGSKA (reference sequence). Here the CDR3 reads CSARRLAGGLAGSGEQYF. CDR3 coding DNA: TGCAGTGCTAGACGTCTAGCGGGAGGATTAGCGGGTTCCGGCGAGCAGTACTTC.

The CDR3 DNA reads as TGTGCCACTCGTATGTCCCCGAACACCGGGGAGCTGTTTTTT. Translated, it gives CATRMSPNTGELFF. The gene calls are TRBV28 and TRBJ2-2; D gene ambiguous. CDR1 is MDHEN and CDR2 is SYDVKM in the germline V gene. The CDR3 consists of 14 residues. Trimming removed 10 bases at V and 0 bases at J, with 12 bases between.

This rearrangement joins TRBV20-1 to TRBJ2-2, with D perhaps TRBD1 (5 bases). The CDR3 consists of 14 residues. Germline CDR1 is DFQATT and CDR2 is SNEGSKA (reference sequence). V lost 6 bases to trimming and J lost 5 bases, with 16 bases between them. The chain's CDR3 is CSASPDSLTGELFF. The CDR3 nucleotides read TGCAGTGCCAGCCCTGACAGTTTGACCGGGGAGCTGTTTTTT.